This TCR beta chain is from a study of T cell responses to AZD1222 COVID-19 vaccine. Findings of the study overall: Baseline seropositives among AZD1222 recipients totaled only 5 to 7. Researchers took repertoire samples only after the peak T cell response had come.

The germline CDR1 and CDR2 sequences are MNHEY and SVGAGI. Trimming took 9 bases from V and 9 from J, leaving 15 bases between them. The CDR3 is 13 residues long. About this clone: Its antigen is as yet unknown.

Pooled together were second doses at about 4 or about 12 weeks. Generated by immunoSEQ multiplex PCR, the TCRdb table keeps only in-frame clones and is missing some. This sample has roughly 140,000 clones, with just over 90% found just once. The sequencing here drew on peripheral blood, taken 28 days after the second AZD1222 dose. This receptor was identified in an adult who received the AZD1222 COVID-19 vaccine. This rearrangement joins TRBV6-5 to TRBJ1-6, with unresolved D. CDR3 nucleotide sequence: TGTGCCAGTAACATGGCGGTTTTTTCACCCCTCCACTTT. It specifies CASNMAVFSPLHF.